This passage covers 3 T cell receptor beta chains from one sample sequenced in a study of T cells after yellow fever vaccination (dated by TCRdb to between 2018 and 2021). The sample's treatment or condition, from its label and the paper: live attenuated yellow fever vaccine strain. The library was produced with 5' RACE. Reads for this sample came from an Illumina NovaSeq 6000. TCRdb reanalyzed the raw reads on its own, using fastp at Q25 for trimming and MiXCR for clone calling, and kept in-frame beta chains. CDR3 protein sequences are deduplicated, and each keeps its most common genes and DNA. The sample table contains hundreds of thousands of distinct CDR3 sequences; only one count was recorded for around 12% of them. 2.5% to 3.5% of the sample is in the top ten clones. The starting material was CD4+ T cells sorted from PBMCs, obtained 15 days after the yellow fever booster vaccination. These receptors all stem from a man aged 18 to 35 who received the YFV17D yellow fever vaccine.

This clonotype was counted at least ten times. Germline and junction disagree at one end, which may indicate a read error. The chain has TRBV7-7 and TRBJ2-5, with a possible D match to TRBD2 (6 bases). CDR1 SSHAT and CDR2 FNYEAQ come from the germline V gene (reference sequence). The CDR3 spans 15 residues. The CDR3 nucleotides read TGTGCTAGCAGCTGGGGACTCGGGGTTGGGGAGACCCAGTACTTC. It is translated as CASSWGLGVGETQYF. Drawing the rest from reference TRBV7-7 and TRBJ2-5, the complete variable domain is GAGVSQSPRYKVTKRGQDVTLRCDPISSHATLYWYQQALGQGPEFLTYFNYEAQPDKSGLPSDRFSAERPEGSISTLTIQRTEQRDSAMYRCASSWGLGVGETQYFGPGTRLLVL.

This sequence joins TRBV7-2 and TRBJ1-3; no clear D gene. CDR1 is SGHTA and CDR2 is FQGNSA in the germline V gene. Trimming pared 4 bases from V and 4 bases from J, leaving 11 bases between. The CDR3 covers 14 residues. The CDR3 DNA reads as TGTGCCAGCAGCTCCGATGCGGGGGGAAACACCATATATTTT. Translation: CASSSDAGGNTIYF.

This clonotype appeared a few times. V is TRBV20-1 and J is TRBJ1-1; 7 bases align to TRBD1. Germline loops: CDR1 DFQATT, CDR2 SNEGSKA (reference sequence). The CDR3 consists of 15 residues. The J segment lost 1 base and the V segment lost 0 bases, leaving 5 bases of the junction unmatched. DNA for the CDR3: TGCAGTGCTAGAGATCCAACAGGGGCGAACACTGAAGCTTTCTTT. Its translation is CSARDPTGANTEAFF.